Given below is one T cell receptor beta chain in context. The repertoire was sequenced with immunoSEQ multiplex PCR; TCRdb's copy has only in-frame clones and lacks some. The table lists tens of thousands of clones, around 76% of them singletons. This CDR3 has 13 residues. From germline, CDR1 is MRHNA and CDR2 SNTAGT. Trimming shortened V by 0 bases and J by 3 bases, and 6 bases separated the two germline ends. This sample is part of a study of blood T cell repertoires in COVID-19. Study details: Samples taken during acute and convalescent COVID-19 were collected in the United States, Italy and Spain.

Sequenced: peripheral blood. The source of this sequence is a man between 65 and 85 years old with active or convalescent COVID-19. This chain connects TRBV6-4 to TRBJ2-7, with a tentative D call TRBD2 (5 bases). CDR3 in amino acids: CASSDSRVYEQYF. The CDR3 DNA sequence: TGTGCCAGCAGTGACTCGAGGGTCTACGAGCAGTACTTC.